Presented here are 24 T cell receptor beta chains from one specimen sequenced in a study of control samples from healthy donors and cancer patients. The protocol was immunoSEQ multiplex PCR, while the TCRdb copy is restricted to in-frame clones and leaves out a portion. Altogether 150,000 or so clones are present, 93% being singletons, with the ten largest covering 5.8%. The sample comprised blood. The receptors shown here come from a man younger than 35 in good health.

A word on this clone: Other nucleotide sequences in the sample specify the same CDR3. The rearrangement joins TRBV27 to TRBJ1-5, with D hard to call. Per the germline V gene, CDR1 is MNHEY and CDR2 is SMNVEV (reference sequence). The CDR3 is 12 residues long. The germline V and J ends were trimmed by 4 bases and 4 bases, with 5 bases remaining between them. The CDR3: CASSSGNQPQHF. As DNA, the CDR3 is TGTGCCAGCAGTTCCGGAAATCAGCCCCAGCATTTT.

A single count supports this clone. V is TRBV4-2 and J is TRBJ2-1, with D unclear. CDR3 size: 16 residues. The germline V and J ends were trimmed by 1 base and 0 bases, with 10 bases remaining between them. CDR1 LGHNA and CDR2 YNFKEQ come from the germline V gene. The CDR3 loop is CASSQASRSSYNEQFF. CDR3 in DNA: TGTGCCAGCAGCCAAGCAAGCAGGAGCTCCTACAATGAGCAGTTCTTC.

This clone was counted once. V usage is TRBV27 and J usage is TRBJ1-1; possibly TRBD1 for D (5 bases). The V gene lost 6 bases and the J gene lost 4 bases, with 12 bases spanning the gap. The CDR3 is made up of 13 amino acids. CDR1 is MNHEY, CDR2 SMNVEV, per germline (reference sequence). In DNA, the CDR3 is TGTGCCAGCAGCGAGAGGGGTGGCACTGAAGCTTTCTTT. Its protein is CASSERGGTEAFF.

The CDR3 protein is CASSFGRGGNEQFF. CDR3 coding DNA: TGTGCCAGCAGTTTCGGCAGGGGAGGCAATGAGCAGTTCTTC. The chain is built from TRBV27 and TRBJ2-1; TRBD1 or TRBD2 may be the D gene (6 bases each). The V gene lost 3 bases and the J gene lost 6 bases, with 12 bases spanning the gap. CDR3 length: 14 amino acids. Per the germline V gene, CDR1 is MNHEY and CDR2 is SMNVEV (reference sequence).

The chain links TRBV30 to TRBJ2-1; no clear D gene. V dropped 0 bases and J dropped 10 bases, with 10 bases sitting between them. The germline gives CDR1 GTSNPN, CDR2 SVGIG (reference sequence). This CDR3 contains 12 residues. DNA for the CDR3: TGTGCCTGGAGTGTAACCCCAGCGGAGCAGTTCTTC. Protein sequence: CAWSVTPAEQFF.

This chain connects TRBV7-9 to TRBJ2-1; 7 bases map to TRBD2. This CDR3 is 14 amino acids long. The trim removed 8 bases at V and 4 bases at J, leaving 8 bases unmatched. In germline, CDR1 is SEHNR, CDR2 FQNEAQ (reference sequence). The CDR3 nucleotides are TGTGCCAGCGGCTCTAGCGGAGAGTACAATGAGCAGTTCTTC. As protein: CASGSSGEYNEQFF.

This clone was seen many times. The genes are TRBV6-1 and TRBJ2-2; D unclear. Trimming removed 3 bases from V and 4 bases from J, with 9 bases in between. Germline V gene data show CDR1 as MNHNS and CDR2 as SASEGT. The CDR3 runs 14 residues. The CDR3 DNA reads TGTGCCAGCAGTGAGGGTTGGGGCACCGGGGAGCTGTTTTTT. Translating gives CASSEGWGTGELFF.

The J gene is TRBJ2-3, the V gene TRBV18; D is tentatively TRBD1 or TRBD2 (5 bases each). The CDR3 is made up of 15 amino acids. V was cut by 2 bases and J by 4 bases, with 13 bases left in between. CDR1 and CDR2 from the germline V gene are KGHSH and LQKENI. This CDR3 is CASSPTGPSPDTQYF. CDR3 coding DNA: TGTGCCAGCTCACCAACGGGGCCAAGCCCAGATACGCAGTATTTT.

This clone was recorded only once. The chain couples TRBV7-6 to TRBJ1-1, with a possible D match to TRBD1 (5 bases). Germline V gene data show CDR1 as SGHVS and CDR2 as FNYEAQ. This CDR3 spans 15 amino acids. The V and J ends lost 5 bases and 10 bases respectively, with 23 bases between them. CDR3 DNA: TGTGCCAGCAGCCGCCGGGGGGGGGACCCTACAACAGCTTTCTTT. Translation gives CASSRRGGDPTTAFF.

The chain recombines TRBV3-1 (or the pseudogene TRBV3-2) with TRBJ1-5, with TRBD1 matching over 8 bases. The germline gives CDR1 LGHDT, CDR2 YNNKEL (reference sequence). V was clipped by 0 bases and J by 11 bases; unmatched bases: 9. This CDR3 spans 15 amino acids. CDR3 in amino acids: CASSQDSTGEGSQHF. In DNA form, the CDR3 reads TGTGCCAGCAGCCAAGATTCGACAGGGGAAGGGTCCCAGCATTTT.

V gene TRBV7-2 combines with J gene TRBJ1-3, with 7 positions matching TRBD1. CDR1 SGHTA and CDR2 FQGNSA come from the germline V gene. This CDR3 comprises 15 residues. Germline trimming cut 3 bases from V and 0 bases from J; bases unmatched to any gene: 2. In nucleotides, the CDR3 is TGTGCCAGCAGCTTCGACAGGGTCTCTGGAAACACCATATATTTT. Residues: CASSFDRVSGNTIYF.

The chain joins TRBV7-8 to TRBJ2-7; D might be TRBD1 or TRBD2, each matching 5 bases. Germline-derived CDR1 and CDR2 are SGHVS and FQNEAQ. The CDR3 has 16 amino acids. Trimming took off 2 bases at V and 0 bases at J, with 14 bases between the two ends. CDR3 coding DNA: TGTGCCAGCAGCTTACGTTTAGGGACCAGCTCCTACGAGCAGTACTTC. Translated: CASSLRLGTSSYEQYF.

The chain recombines TRBV3-1 (or the pseudogene TRBV3-2) with TRBJ1-6; 8 nucleotides line up with TRBD1. Germline V gives CDR1 LGHDT, CDR2 YNNKEL (reference sequence). J was trimmed by 8 bases and V by 6 bases; bases with no gene match: 18. The CDR3 runs 18 residues. The CDR3 DNA is TGTGCCAGCAGTCAGAAGGACAGGGTGTGGTTCGGTGATTCACCCCTCCACTTT. Its protein product is CASSQKDRVWFGDSPLHF.

V and J are TRBV4-3 and TRBJ1-2; D ambiguous. This CDR3 region has 13 residues. Per germline, CDR1 LGHNA and CDR2 YSLEER. Between the trimmed V and J ends, which lost 0 bases and 5 bases, there was a span of 7 bases. CDR3 loop: CASSQELPYGYTF. As DNA, the CDR3 is TGCGCCAGCAGCCAAGAGCTTCCTTATGGCTACACCTTC.

The V gene is TRBV7-9, the J gene TRBJ1-3; a weak D match, TRBD1 (5 bases). V lost 1 base, J lost 3 bases, and 13 bases lay in between. The germline gives CDR1 SEHNR, CDR2 FQNEAQ (reference sequence). This CDR3 region has 16 residues. CDR3 DNA sequence: TGTGCCAGCAGCTTAGGTTCGGGGCGCCTTGGAAACACCATATATTTT. This translates into CASSLGSGRLGNTIYF.

The chain is built from TRBV5-6 and TRBJ1-2; no clear D gene. Trimming left V 1 base short and J 0 bases short, with 13 bases between. This CDR3 has 16 amino acids. The germline gives CDR1 SGHDT, CDR2 YYEEEE. The DNA for the CDR3 is TGTGCCAGCAGCTTGATTCCGGAAAGTACTAACTATGGCTACACCTTC. It specifies CASSLIPESTNYGYTF.

Details on this clone: This sample also contains other DNA sequences that code for the same CDR3. The chain joins TRBV24-1 to TRBJ1-5, with no clear D. This CDR3 contains 13 residues. The V and J ends lost 3 bases and 3 bases respectively, with 5 bases between them. Per the germline V gene, CDR1 is KGHDR and CDR2 is SFDVKD. The CDR3 here is CATSDRSNQPQHF. The DNA of the CDR3 is TGTGCCACCAGTGATAGATCCAATCAGCCCCAGCATTTT.

The chain carries TRBV2 and TRBJ2-5, with 8 bases aligning to TRBD2. This CDR3 is 14 amino acids long. Per germline, CDR1 SNHLY and CDR2 FYNNEI. Trimming removed 6 bases from V and 1 base from J; junction bases left unmatched: 4. The CDR3 sequence is CASRQGLAQETQYF. CDR3 coding DNA: TGTGCCAGCAGGCAAGGACTAGCCCAAGAGACCCAGTACTTC.

The chain carries TRBV28 and TRBJ2-3, with a weak D call TRBD1 (5 bases). Germline CDR1 and CDR2: MDHEN and SYDVKM. With 2 bases removed from V and 2 bases from J, the gap between germline ends came to 17 bases. The CDR3 consists of 17 residues. CDR3: CASSLQDPFGATDTQYF. The CDR3 DNA reads as TGTGCCAGCAGTTTACAAGACCCATTTGGGGCCACAGATACGCAGTATTTT.

This rearrangement joins TRBV5-1 to TRBJ2-1, with D possibly being TRBD1 (5 bases). Looked up from germline, CDR1 is SGHRS and CDR2 is YFSETQ. The CDR3 has 12 amino acids. V was trimmed by 2 bases and J by 5 bases, leaving 5 bases between them. The CDR3 reads CASSFRDNEQFF. The CDR3 DNA follows: TGCGCCAGCAGCTTCAGGGACAATGAGCAGTTCTTC.

In regard to this clone: Additional DNA sequences in this sample encode the identical CDR3. The chain recombines TRBV28 with TRBJ1-1, with D possibly TRBD1 on 5 matching bases. The CDR3 loop spans 13 amino acids. CDR1 is MDHEN, CDR2 SYDVKM, per germline. The germline V and J ends were trimmed by 4 bases and 1 base, with 7 bases remaining between them. CDR3 nucleotides: TGTGCCAGCAGTTCGCAGGGGAACACTGAAGCTTTCTTT. Its protein is CASSSQGNTEAFF.

This clone appeared once. This chain links TRBV4-1 with TRBJ2-7, with 8 bases that match TRBD1. The CDR3 is 15 amino acids. V lost 1 base and J lost 3; bases outside the gene matches: 5. The V gene's germline CDR1 is MGHRA and CDR2 YSYEKL. In DNA form, the CDR3 reads TGCGCCAGCAGCCAAGTGCGGGACAGGCGCTACGAGCAGTACTTC. It codes for CASSQVRDRRYEQYF.

This sequence joins TRBV13 and TRBJ2-7; tentative D call: TRBD1 (6 bases). CDR1 and CDR2 (germline): PRHDT, FYEKMQ (reference sequence). The CDR3 covers 16 residues. V dropped 5 bases and J dropped 0 bases, with 17 bases sitting between them. This CDR3 is CASSQVVGARSYEQYF. Here the CDR3 DNA reads TGTGCCAGCAGCCAAGTAGTGGGGGCCCGCTCCTACGAGCAGTACTTC.

In its sample, this clone was seen once. The chain has TRBV5-1 and TRBJ2-2, with 9 bases aligning to TRBD1. This CDR3 is built from 15 residues. The V segment lost 4 bases and the J segment 4 bases; nucleotides outside the gene matches: 5. From germline, CDR1 is SGHRS and CDR2 YFSETQ. The DNA of the CDR3 is TGCGCCAGCAGCGAACAGGGGGCGGTCACCGGGGAGCTGTTTTTT. Its protein is CASSEQGAVTGELFF.